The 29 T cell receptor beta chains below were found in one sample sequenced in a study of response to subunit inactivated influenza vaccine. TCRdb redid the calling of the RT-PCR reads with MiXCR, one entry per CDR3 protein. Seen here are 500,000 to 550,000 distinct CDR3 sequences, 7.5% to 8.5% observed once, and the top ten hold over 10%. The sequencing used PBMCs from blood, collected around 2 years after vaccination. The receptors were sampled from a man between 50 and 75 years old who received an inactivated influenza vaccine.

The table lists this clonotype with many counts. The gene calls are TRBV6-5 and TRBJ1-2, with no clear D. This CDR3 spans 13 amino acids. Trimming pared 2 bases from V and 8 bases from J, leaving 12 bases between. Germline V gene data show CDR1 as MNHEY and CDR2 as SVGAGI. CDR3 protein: CASSYEPREGYTF. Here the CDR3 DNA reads TGTGCCAGCAGTTACGAGCCCCGTGAGGGCTACACCTTC.

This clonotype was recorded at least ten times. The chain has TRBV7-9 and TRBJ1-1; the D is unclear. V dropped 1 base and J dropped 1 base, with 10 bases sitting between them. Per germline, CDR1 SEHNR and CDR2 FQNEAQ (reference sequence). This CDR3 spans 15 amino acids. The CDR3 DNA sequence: TGTGCCAGCAGCTTAGAGGGCCAGAGGAACACTGAAGCTTTCTTT. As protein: CASSLEGQRNTEAFF.

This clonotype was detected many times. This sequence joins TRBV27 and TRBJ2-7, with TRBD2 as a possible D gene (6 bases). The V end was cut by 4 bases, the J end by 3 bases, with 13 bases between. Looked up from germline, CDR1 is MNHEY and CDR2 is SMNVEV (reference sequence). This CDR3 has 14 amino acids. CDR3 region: CASSYRRGLYEQYF. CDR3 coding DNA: TGTGCCAGCAGTTATAGGAGGGGCCTCTACGAGCAGTACTTC.

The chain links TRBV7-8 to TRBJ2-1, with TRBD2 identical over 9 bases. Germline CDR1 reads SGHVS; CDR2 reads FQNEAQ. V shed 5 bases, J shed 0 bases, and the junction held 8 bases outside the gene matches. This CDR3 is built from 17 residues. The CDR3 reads CASSTNLLAGSYNEQFF. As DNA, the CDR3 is TGTGCCAGCAGCACAAACCTACTAGCGGGCTCCTACAATGAGCAGTTCTTC.

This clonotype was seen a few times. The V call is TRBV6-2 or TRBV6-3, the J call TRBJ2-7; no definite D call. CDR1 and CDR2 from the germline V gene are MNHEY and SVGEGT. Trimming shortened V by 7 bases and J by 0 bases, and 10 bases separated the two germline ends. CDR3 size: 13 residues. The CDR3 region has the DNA TGTGCCAGCAACCTTTATCTCTCCTACGAGCAGTACTTC. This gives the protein CASNLYLSYEQYF.

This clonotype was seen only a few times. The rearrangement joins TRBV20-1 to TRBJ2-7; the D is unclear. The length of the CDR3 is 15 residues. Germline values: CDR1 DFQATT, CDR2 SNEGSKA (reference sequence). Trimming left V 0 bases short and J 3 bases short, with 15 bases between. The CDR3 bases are TGCAGTGCTAGAGAACCTCGCCCTCTTGTCTACGAGCAGTACTTC. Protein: CSAREPRPLVYEQYF.

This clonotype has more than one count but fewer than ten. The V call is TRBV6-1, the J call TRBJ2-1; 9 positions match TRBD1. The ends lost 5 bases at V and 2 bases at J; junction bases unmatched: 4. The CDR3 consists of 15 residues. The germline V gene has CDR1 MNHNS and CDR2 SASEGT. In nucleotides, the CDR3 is TGTGCCAGCAGTCGGACAGGGGTAACCTACAATGAGCAGTTCTTC. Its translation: CASSRTGVTYNEQFF.

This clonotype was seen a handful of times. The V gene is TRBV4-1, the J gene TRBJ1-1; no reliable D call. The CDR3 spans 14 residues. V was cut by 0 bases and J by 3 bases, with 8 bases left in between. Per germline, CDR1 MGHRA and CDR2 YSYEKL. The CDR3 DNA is TGCGCCAGCAGCCAAGATGGTCCTGACACTGAAGCTTTCTTT. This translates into CASSQDGPDTEAFF.

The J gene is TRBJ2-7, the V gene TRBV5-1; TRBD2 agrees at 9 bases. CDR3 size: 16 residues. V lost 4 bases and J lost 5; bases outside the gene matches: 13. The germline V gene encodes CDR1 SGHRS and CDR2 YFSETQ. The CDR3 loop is CASSLRFSGSVHEQYF. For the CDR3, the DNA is TGCGCCAGCAGCCTAAGATTTAGCGGGAGCGTCCACGAGCAGTACTTC.

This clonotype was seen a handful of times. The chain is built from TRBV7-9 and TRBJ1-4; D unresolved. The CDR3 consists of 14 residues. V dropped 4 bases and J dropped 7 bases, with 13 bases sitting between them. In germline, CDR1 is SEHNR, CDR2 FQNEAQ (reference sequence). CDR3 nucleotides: TGTGCCAGCAGCTCACCTGGGGTTAGTGAAAAACTGTTTTTT. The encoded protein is CASSSPGVSEKLFF.

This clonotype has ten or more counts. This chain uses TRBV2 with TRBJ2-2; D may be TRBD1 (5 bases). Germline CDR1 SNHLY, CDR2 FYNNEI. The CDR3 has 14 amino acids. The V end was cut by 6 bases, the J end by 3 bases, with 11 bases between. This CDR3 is CASRRTPDTGELFF. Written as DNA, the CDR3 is TGTGCCAGCAGAAGGACACCGGACACCGGGGAGCTGTTTTTT.

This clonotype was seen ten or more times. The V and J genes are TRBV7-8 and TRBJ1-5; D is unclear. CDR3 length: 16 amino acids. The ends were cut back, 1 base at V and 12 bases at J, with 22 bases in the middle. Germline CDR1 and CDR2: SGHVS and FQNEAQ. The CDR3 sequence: CASSLEGSGRTGLQHF. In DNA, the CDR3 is TGTGCCAGCAGCTTAGAAGGGTCTGGAAGGACGGGTCTCCAGCATTTT.

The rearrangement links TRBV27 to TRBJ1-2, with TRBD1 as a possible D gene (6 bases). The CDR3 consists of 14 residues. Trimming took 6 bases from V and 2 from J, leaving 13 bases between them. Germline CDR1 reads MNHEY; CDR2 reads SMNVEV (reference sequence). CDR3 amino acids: CASRKQGLNYGYTF. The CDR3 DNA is TGTGCCAGCAGAAAACAGGGATTAAACTATGGCTACACCTTC.

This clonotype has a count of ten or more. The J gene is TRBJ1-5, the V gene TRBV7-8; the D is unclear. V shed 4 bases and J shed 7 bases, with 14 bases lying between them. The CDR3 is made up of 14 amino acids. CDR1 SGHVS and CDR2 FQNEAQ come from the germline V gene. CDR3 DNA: TGTGCCAGCAGCTCGATCGGGGTCGGGCAGCCCCAGCATTTT. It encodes CASSSIGVGQPQHF.

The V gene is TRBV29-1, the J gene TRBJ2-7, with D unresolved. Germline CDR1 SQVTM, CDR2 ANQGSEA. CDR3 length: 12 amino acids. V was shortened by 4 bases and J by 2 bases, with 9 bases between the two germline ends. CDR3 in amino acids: CSVALGTYEQYF. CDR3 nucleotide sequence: TGCAGCGTTGCTCTGGGTACCTACGAGCAGTACTTC.

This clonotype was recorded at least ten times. The CDR3 region has the DNA TGCGCCAGCAGCTTGCAGGAGGGTCACTCCAAAAACATTCAGTACTTC. Amino acids: CASSLQEGHSKNIQYF. The rearrangement joins TRBV5-1 to TRBJ2-4, with D maybe TRBD2 (6 bases). Germline CDR1 SGHRS, CDR2 YFSETQ. This CDR3 contains 16 residues. The V gene lost 1 base and the J gene lost 2 bases, with 13 bases spanning the gap.

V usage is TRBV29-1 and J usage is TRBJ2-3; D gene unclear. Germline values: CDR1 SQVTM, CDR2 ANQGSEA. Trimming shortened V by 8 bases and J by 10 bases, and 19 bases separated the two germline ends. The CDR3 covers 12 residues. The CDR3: CSSHMFSEAQYF. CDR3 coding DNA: TGCAGCTCTCATATGTTCTCCGAAGCGCAGTATTTT.

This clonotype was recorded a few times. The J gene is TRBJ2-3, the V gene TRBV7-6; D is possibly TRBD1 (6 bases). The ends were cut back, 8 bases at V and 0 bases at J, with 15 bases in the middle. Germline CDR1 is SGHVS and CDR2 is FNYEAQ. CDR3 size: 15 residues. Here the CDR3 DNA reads TGTGCCAGCGCAGGGACACTCTCTAGCACAGATACGCAGTATTTT. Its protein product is CASAGTLSSTDTQYF.

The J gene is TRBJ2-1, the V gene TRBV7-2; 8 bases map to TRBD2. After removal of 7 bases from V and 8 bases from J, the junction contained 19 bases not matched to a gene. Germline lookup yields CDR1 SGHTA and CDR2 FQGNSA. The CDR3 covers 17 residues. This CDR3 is CASIERQNSGVSDEQFF. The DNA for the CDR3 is TGTGCCAGCATCGAAAGGCAGAATAGCGGGGTCTCGGATGAGCAGTTCTTC.

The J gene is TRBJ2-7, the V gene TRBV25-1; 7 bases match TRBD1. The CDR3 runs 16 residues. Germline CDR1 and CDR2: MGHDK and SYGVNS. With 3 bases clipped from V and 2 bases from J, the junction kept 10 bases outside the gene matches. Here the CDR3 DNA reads TGTGCCAGCAGTGACCAGGGAACAGGGGCAGCCTACGAGCAGTACTTC. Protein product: CASSDQGTGAAYEQYF.

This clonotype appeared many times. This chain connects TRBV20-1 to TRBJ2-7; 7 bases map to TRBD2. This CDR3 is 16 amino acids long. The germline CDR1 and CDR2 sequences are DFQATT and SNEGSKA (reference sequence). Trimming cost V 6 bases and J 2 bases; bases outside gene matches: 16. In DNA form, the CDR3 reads TGCAGTGCGATAGGAGGCGGGGGACGTCGGACCTACGAGCAGTACTTC. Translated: CSAIGGGGRRTYEQYF.

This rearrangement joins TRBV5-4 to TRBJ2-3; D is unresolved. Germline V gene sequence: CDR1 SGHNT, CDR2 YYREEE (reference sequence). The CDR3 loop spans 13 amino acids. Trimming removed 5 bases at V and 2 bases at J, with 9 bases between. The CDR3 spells CASRTSYTDTQYF. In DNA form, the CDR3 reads TGTGCCAGCAGGACTTCTTACACAGATACGCAGTATTTT.

CDR3 in amino acids: CAISGTSGDTGELFF. In nucleotides, the CDR3 is TGTGCCATCAGTGGGACTAGCGGTGACACCGGGGAGCTGTTTTTT. This rearrangement joins TRBV10-3 to TRBJ2-2; TRBD2 matches 10 bases. After removal of 4 bases from V and 3 bases from J, the junction contained 2 bases not matched to a gene. The CDR3 loop spans 15 amino acids. Germline values: CDR1 ENHRY, CDR2 SYGVKD.

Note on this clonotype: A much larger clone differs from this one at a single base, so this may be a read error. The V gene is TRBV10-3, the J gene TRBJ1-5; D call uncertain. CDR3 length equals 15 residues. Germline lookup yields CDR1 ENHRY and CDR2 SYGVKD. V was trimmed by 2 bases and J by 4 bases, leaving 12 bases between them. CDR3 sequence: CAISETGRGNQPQHF. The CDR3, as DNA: TGTGCCATCAGTGAGACCGGGAGAGGGAATCAGCCCCAGCATTTT.

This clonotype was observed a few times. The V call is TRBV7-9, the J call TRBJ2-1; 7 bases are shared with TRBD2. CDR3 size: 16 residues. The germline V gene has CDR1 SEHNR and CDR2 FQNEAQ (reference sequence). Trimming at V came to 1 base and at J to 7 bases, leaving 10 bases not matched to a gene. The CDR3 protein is CASSLVTSRRLNEQFF. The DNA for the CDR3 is TGTGCCAGCAGCTTAGTGACTAGCCGGAGGTTAAATGAGCAGTTCTTC.

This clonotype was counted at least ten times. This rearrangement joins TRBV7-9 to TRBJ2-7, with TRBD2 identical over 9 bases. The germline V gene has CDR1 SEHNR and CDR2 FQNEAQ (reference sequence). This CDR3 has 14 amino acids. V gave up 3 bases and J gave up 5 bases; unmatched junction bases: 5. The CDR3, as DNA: TGTGCCAGCAGCTTTAGCGGGAGTAGCGACGAGCAGTACTTC. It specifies CASSFSGSSDEQYF.

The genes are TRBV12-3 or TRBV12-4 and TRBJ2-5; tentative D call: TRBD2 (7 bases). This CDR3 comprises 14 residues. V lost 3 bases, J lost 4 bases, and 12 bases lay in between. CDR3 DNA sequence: TGTGCCAGCAGTTTCCCGGGGGGCGCAGAGACCCAGTACTTC. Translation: CASSFPGGAETQYF.

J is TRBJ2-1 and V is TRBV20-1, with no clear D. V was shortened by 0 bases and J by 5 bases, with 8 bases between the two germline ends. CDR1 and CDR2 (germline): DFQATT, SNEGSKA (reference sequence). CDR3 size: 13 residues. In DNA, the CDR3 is TGCAGTGCTAGAGATCGCCTGAACAATGAGCAGTTCTTC. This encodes CSARDRLNNEQFF.

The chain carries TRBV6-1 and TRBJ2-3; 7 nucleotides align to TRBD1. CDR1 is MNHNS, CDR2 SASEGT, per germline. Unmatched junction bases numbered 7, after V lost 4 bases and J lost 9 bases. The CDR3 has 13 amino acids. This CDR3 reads CASSASDRRTQYF. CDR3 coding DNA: TGTGCCAGCAGTGCGTCGGACAGGAGGACGCAGTATTTT.